This T cell receptor (beta chain) appears in the sequencing data of a study of blood T cell repertoires in COVID-19. On the study more broadly: Sites across the United States, Italy and Spain contributed samples from acute and convalescent COVID-19. T cells, B-cell-depleted T cells, or PBMCs provided the cDNA or gDNA that served as material.

In the study's own analysis: Amplified reference gene primers provided the basis for estimating nucleated cell counts. The data were produced by immunoSEQ multiplex PCR, yet TCRdb's version contains in-frame clones alone and is incomplete. V and J calls and clone size are copied from that table; D and trimming were computed from the DNA. The sample has 60,000 to 75,000 clones; roughly four fifths are singletons. Material for sequencing was peripheral blood. The receptor's source is a woman older than 75 with acute or convalescent COVID-19.

This chain's CDR3 is CASRATSGQETQYF. The CDR3 nucleotides read TGCGCCAGCAGGGCTACTAGCGGCCAAGAGACCCAGTACTTC. This rearrangement joins TRBV5-1 to TRBJ2-5; 8 bases agree with TRBD2. J was trimmed by 1 base and V by 5 bases; bases with no gene match: 4. The CDR3 is made up of 14 amino acids. CDR1 and CDR2 from the germline V gene are SGHRS and YFSETQ.